These 15 T cell receptor beta chains came from one sample sequenced in a study of blood T cell repertoires in COVID-19. Using immunoSEQ multiplex PCR, the repertoire was profiled, and TCRdb retains in-frame clones only, with some absent. The sample has 200,000 or so clones; 65% to 85% are singletons. Material for sequencing was PBMCs or T cells enriched from blood (not recorded which). Receptors were obtained from a man aged 35 to 55 who had recovered from COVID-19.

This chain joins TRBV7-3 and TRBJ2-2; TRBD2 agrees at 10 bases. The trim removed 5 bases at V and 5 bases at J, leaving 5 bases unmatched. The CDR3 extends over 15 amino acids. Germline loops: CDR1 SGHTA, CDR2 FQGTGA. CDR3 nucleotide sequence: TGTGCCAGCAGCCCCAGCGGGGGGGGAACCGGGGAGCTGTTTTTT. Protein sequence: CASSPSGGGTGELFF.

The chain carries TRBV6-2 or TRBV6-3 and TRBJ1-5; D might be TRBD1 (5 bases). The germline V and J ends were trimmed by 5 bases and 9 bases, with 14 bases remaining between them. Germline V gene data show CDR1 as MNHEY and CDR2 as SVGEGT. The CDR3 has 13 residues. The CDR3 DNA sequence: TGTGCCAGCAGTCGGACATCGGAGGGGCCCCAGCATTTT. It specifies CASSRTSEGPQHF.

V gene TRBV28 combines with J gene TRBJ1-2, with D possibly being TRBD1 (6 bases). The CDR3 spans 14 residues. Trimming removed 7 bases at V and 8 bases at J, with 20 bases between. Germline-derived CDR1 and CDR2 are MDHEN and SYDVKM. The CDR3, as DNA: TGTGCCAGCACCTCCGTGGGGGGGGCGAGGGGCTACACCTTC. It specifies CASTSVGGARGYTF.

V is TRBV4-2 and J is TRBJ2-7; TRBD1 might be the D (7 bases). The CDR3 loop spans 14 amino acids. The germline V gene has CDR1 LGHNA and CDR2 YNFKEQ. The ends were cut back, 2 bases at V and 3 bases at J, with 11 bases in the middle. The CDR3 region has the DNA TGTGCCAGCAGCCAACAGGGGGGCCTCTACGAGCAGTACTTC. Translation gives CASSQQGGLYEQYF.

The chain joins TRBV24-1 to TRBJ2-2; TRBD1 matches at 9 bases. Germline trimming cut 3 bases from V and 6 bases from J; bases unmatched to any gene: 1. Germline-derived CDR1 and CDR2 are KGHDR and SFDVKD. The CDR3 length is 14 residues. The CDR3 region is CATSDGQGPGELFF. CDR3 bases: TGTGCCACCAGTGATGGACAGGGGCCCGGGGAGCTGTTTTTT.

This chain links TRBV18 with TRBJ1-5; 8 nucleotides agree with TRBD1. The germline V gene has CDR1 KGHSH and CDR2 LQKENI. V gave up 3 bases and J gave up 9 bases; unmatched junction bases: 10. The CDR3 consists of 15 residues. CDR3: CASSPSTGAGWPQHF. CDR3 nucleotide sequence: TGTGCCAGCTCACCCTCGACAGGGGCGGGTTGGCCCCAGCATTTT.

This clone was detected many times. The same CDR3 can be traced to other DNA sequences in this sample. The DNA of the CDR3 is TGTGCCAGCAGCCAAGACGACAGGGCCGAGCAGTACTTC. Protein product: CASSQDDRAEQYF. The V and J genes are TRBV3-1 (or the pseudogene TRBV3-2) and TRBJ2-7, with 7 bases matching TRBD1. Germline V CDR1 and CDR2: LGHDT, YNNKEL (reference sequence). There are 13 residues in the CDR3. The V segment lost 0 bases and the J segment 6 bases; nucleotides outside the gene matches: 2.

The chain recombines TRBV29-1 with TRBJ1-2; D is undetermined. V gave up 3 bases and J gave up 3 bases, with 14 bases separating them. Per the germline V gene, CDR1 is SQVTM and CDR2 is ANQGSEA. The CDR3 runs 14 residues. This CDR3 is CSVDRPGVDYGYTF. The CDR3 DNA sequence: TGCAGCGTTGATCGGCCCGGGGTGGACTATGGCTACACCTTC. The full variable domain, with the rest looked up from reference TRBV29-1 and TRBJ1-2, is SAVISQKPSRDICQRGTSLTIQCQVDSQVTMMFWYRQQPGQSLTLIATANQGSEATYESGFVIDKFPISRPNLTFSTLTVSNMSPEDSSIYLCSVDRPGVDYGYTFGSGTRLTVV.

The chain carries TRBV3-1 (or the pseudogene TRBV3-2) and TRBJ2-7; 10 positions match TRBD1. The V gene end was trimmed by 3 bases and the J gene end by 7 bases; junction bases not matched to a gene: 6. CDR3 length equals 14 residues. CDR1 LGHDT and CDR2 YNNKEL come from the germline V gene (reference sequence). The CDR3 spells CASSHLDRGKEQYF. The CDR3 DNA sequence: TGTGCCAGCAGCCACCTGGACAGGGGGAAGGAGCAGTACTTC.

In nucleotides, the CDR3 is TGTGCCAGCTCACCCTCACCGGGACAGGGAATCTATGGCTACACCTTC. It specifies CASSPSPGQGIYGYTF. This chain connects TRBV18 to TRBJ1-2, with 9 bases identical to TRBD1. Trimming took 3 bases from V and 4 from J; bases not matched to a gene: 9. Germline CDR1 KGHSH, CDR2 LQKENI. CDR3 length: 16 residues.

This clone was seen only a few times. The J gene is TRBJ2-3, the V gene TRBV27; 9 positions agree with TRBD2. The junction had 8 bases not matched to a gene; V was cut back by 6 bases and J by 4 bases. CDR1 MNHEY and CDR2 SMNVEV come from the germline V gene (reference sequence). The CDR3 runs to 15 residues. The CDR3 region is CASRPAGGPADTQYF. Here the CDR3 DNA reads TGTGCCAGCAGGCCTGCGGGGGGGCCCGCAGATACGCAGTATTTT.

V is TRBV6-2 or TRBV6-3 and J is TRBJ2-2, with 16 bases lining up with TRBD2. With 5 bases clipped from V and 4 bases from J, the junction kept 13 bases outside the gene matches. This CDR3 comprises 20 residues. In germline, CDR1 is MNHEY, CDR2 SVGEGT. Written as DNA, the CDR3 is TGTGCCAGCAGTAACCCTCCGGGACTAGCGGGGGGGTATGGCACCGGGGAGCTGTTTTTT. This translates into CASSNPPGLAGGYGTGELFF.

This chain links TRBV18 with TRBJ1-1, with TRBD1 matching 8 bases. Losses at the gene ends were 4 bases for V and 1 base for J; bases not matched to a gene: 2. The CDR3 totals 14 residues. CDR1 KGHSH and CDR2 LQKENI come from the germline V gene. The CDR3 sequence is CASSQGQGNTEAFF. The DNA for the CDR3 is TGTGCCAGCTCACAAGGACAGGGGAACACTGAAGCTTTCTTT. Drawing the rest from reference TRBV18 and TRBJ1-1, the complete variable domain is NAGVMQNPRHLVRRRGQEARLRCSPMKGHSHVYWYRQLPEEGLKFMVYLQKENIIDESGMPKERFSAEFPKEGPSILRIQQVVRGDSAAYFCASSQGQGNTEAFFGQGTRLTVV.

The chain recombines TRBV5-5 with TRBJ1-5, with TRBD1 identical over 7 bases. CDR1 is SGHKS, CDR2 YYEKEE, per germline (reference sequence). With V trimmed by 4 bases and J by 1 base, 11 bases remained unmatched. This CDR3 contains 17 residues. The CDR3 DNA is TGTGCCAGCAGCCCCCGGGGGGGGACAGCAAGCAATCAGCCCCAGCATTTT. Translating it yields CASSPRGGTASNQPQHF. Full variable domain (rest looked up from reference TRBV5-5 and TRBJ1-5): DAGVTQSPTHLIKTRGQQVTLRCSPISGHKSVSWYQQVLGQGPQFIFQYYEKEERGRGNFPDRFSARQFPNYSSELNVNALLLGDSALYLCASSPRGGTASNQPQHFGDGTRLSIL.

This clone occurred a few times. The chain combines TRBV7-6 with TRBJ1-1; D call uncertain. The CDR3 runs 13 residues. CDR1 is SGHVS, CDR2 FNYEAQ, per germline. Trimming cost V 5 bases and J 0 bases, with 7 bases left between them. The CDR3 is CASSREMNTEAFF. The DNA of the CDR3 is TGTGCCAGCAGCCGCGAGATGAACACTGAAGCTTTCTTT. The whole variable domain, remainder taken from reference TRBV7-6 and TRBJ1-1, is GAGVSQSPRYKVTKRGQDVALRCDPISGHVSLYWYRQALGQGPEFLTYFNYEAQQDKSGLPNDRFSAERPEGSISTLTIQRTEQRDSAMYRCASSREMNTEAFFGQGTRLTVV.